Each of the 10 T cell receptor beta chains below was sequenced from the same sample in a study of identical twins. Each CDR3 protein is one row after TCRdb ran MiXCR on the 5' RACE reads. The sample includes around 650,000 distinct CDR3 sequences, 7% to 7.5% of them seen just once. The same data also contributed to another study, on yellow fever vaccine responses in identical twins.

Sample: PBMCs. The receptors shown here come from a woman aged 18-30 years in good health.

There are many counts of this clonotype. V gene TRBV9 combines with J gene TRBJ2-1; the D gene is possibly TRBD1 (5 bases). Germline V gene sequence: CDR1 SGDLS, CDR2 YYNGEE. CDR3 length: 15 amino acids. With 3 bases removed from V and 0 bases from J, the gap between germline ends came to 10 bases. This CDR3 reads CASSAQGPSYNEQFF. For the CDR3, the DNA is TGTGCCAGCAGCGCGCAGGGCCCCTCCTACAATGAGCAGTTCTTC.

This clonotype was found a few times. The CDR3 nucleotides are TGCAGTGCTCCATGGCCAGGAGATGAGCAGTTCTTC. This translates into CSAPWPGDEQFF. The chain employs TRBV20-1 and TRBJ2-1; no clear D. Germline assignment: CDR1 DFQATT and CDR2 SNEGSKA (reference sequence). V was clipped by 5 bases and J by 8 bases, with 13 bases between them. The CDR3 runs to 12 residues.

This clonotype was found a few times. CDR3 bases: TGTGCCAGCAGCGTAGGGGGGGACCCCACAGATACGCAGTATTTT. This sequence encodes CASSVGGDPTDTQYF. The gene calls are TRBV9 and TRBJ2-3; D perhaps matches TRBD2 (6 bases). CDR3 length: 15 amino acids. The germline CDR1 and CDR2 sequences are SGDLS and YYNGEE. Trimming took 0 bases from V and 2 from J, leaving 10 bases between them.

This clonotype came up many times. The V and J genes are TRBV4-2 and TRBJ2-1; 9 bases map to TRBD2. Losses at the gene ends were 3 bases for V and 2 bases for J; bases not matched to a gene: 2. The CDR3 runs 15 residues. Germline lookup yields CDR1 LGHNA and CDR2 YNFKEQ. The CDR3 coding sequence is TGTGCCAGCAGCCAGACTAGCGGAACCTACAATGAGCAGTTCTTC. The encoded protein is CASSQTSGTYNEQFF.

In this sample, this clonotype turned up a few times. V and J are TRBV18 and TRBJ1-1, with 7 bases that match TRBD1. In germline, CDR1 is KGHSH, CDR2 LQKENI. The CDR3 is 16 amino acids. V was clipped by 6 bases and J by 1 base; unmatched bases: 11. CDR3 in amino acids: CASSPGAGGWNTEAFF. CDR3 nucleotide sequence: TGTGCCAGCTCCCCGGGGGCAGGGGGATGGAACACTGAAGCTTTCTTT.

The genes are TRBV10-2 and TRBJ2-7; 13 bases fit TRBD2. V lost 5 bases to trimming and J lost 0 bases; unmatched junction nucleotides: 13. The germline V gene has CDR1 WSHSY and CDR2 SAAADI. The CDR3 is made up of 19 amino acids. The CDR3, as DNA: TGCGCCAGCAGTAACCACGGGACTAGCGGGATCCCGAGCTCCTACGAGCAGTACTTC. It is translated as CASSNHGTSGIPSSYEQYF.

In this sample, this clonotype turned up a few times. This chain connects TRBV7-9 to TRBJ2-3; TRBD2 matches 12 bases. CDR3 length equals 17 residues. V lost 3 bases to trimming and J lost 2 bases; unmatched junction nucleotides: 6. CDR1 is SEHNR and CDR2 is FQNEAQ in the germline V gene (reference sequence). This CDR3 reads CASSLRWTSGDTDTQYF. The CDR3 DNA reads TGTGCCAGCAGCTTGAGGTGGACTAGCGGGGACACAGATACGCAGTATTTT.

The genes are TRBV3-1 and TRBJ2-3; 12 bases line up with TRBD2. This CDR3 has 17 amino acids. CDR1 is LGHDT, CDR2 YNNKEL, per germline (reference sequence). J was trimmed by 8 bases and V by 4 bases; bases with no gene match: 13. The CDR3 protein is CASSRHPPSGGVGTQYF. The CDR3 bases are TGTGCCAGCAGCCGCCACCCGCCTAGCGGGGGGGTAGGTACGCAGTATTTT.

This clonotype occurred a few times. The V call is TRBV15, the J call TRBJ2-1; 9 bases fit TRBD2. Germline loops: CDR1 LNHNV, CDR2 YYDKDF (reference sequence). V trimming: 3 bases; J trimming: 1 base; junction bases outside the gene matches: 10. This CDR3 is 18 amino acids long. The CDR3 nucleotides read TGTGCCACCAGCAGGGGTAGCGGGAGCATTTCGTCCTACAATGAGCAGTTCTTC. It yields the protein CATSRGSGSISSYNEQFF.

For the CDR3, the DNA is TGCGCCAGCAGCCTATATGGACAGAAGACTAGCACAGATACGCAGTATTTT. Translating gives CASSLYGQKTSTDTQYF. This chain connects TRBV4-1 to TRBJ2-3; D perhaps matches TRBD1 (6 bases). V was pared by 4 bases and J by 0 bases, with 17 bases between. The CDR3 has 17 amino acids. Germline V CDR1 and CDR2: MGHRA, YSYEKL.